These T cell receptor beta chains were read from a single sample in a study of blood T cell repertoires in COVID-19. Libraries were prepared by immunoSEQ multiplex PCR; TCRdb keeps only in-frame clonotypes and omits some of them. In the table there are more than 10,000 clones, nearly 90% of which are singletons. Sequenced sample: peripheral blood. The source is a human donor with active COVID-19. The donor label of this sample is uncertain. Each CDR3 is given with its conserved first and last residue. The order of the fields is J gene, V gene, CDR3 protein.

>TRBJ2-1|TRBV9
CASSPTGGGGYNEQFF
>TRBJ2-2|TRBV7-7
CASSTGLAGGAGELFF
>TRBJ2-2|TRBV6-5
CASIRWSGGGELFF
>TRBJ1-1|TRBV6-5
CASSSTGLDTEAFF
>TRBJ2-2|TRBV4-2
CASSQEVLAGRTGELFF
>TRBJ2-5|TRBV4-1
CASSSPDRVAETQYF
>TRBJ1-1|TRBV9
CASSVGGGQNTEAFF
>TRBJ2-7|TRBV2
CASSEVRGSYEQYF
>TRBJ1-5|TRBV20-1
CSASLATGSQPQHF
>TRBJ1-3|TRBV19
CASSPKQGHSGNTIYF
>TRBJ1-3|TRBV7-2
CASSLDRGSGNTIYF
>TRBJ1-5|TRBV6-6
CATSPPGQGTSHQHF
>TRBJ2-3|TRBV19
CASDTGQGTDTQYF
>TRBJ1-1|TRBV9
CARVVHTEAFF
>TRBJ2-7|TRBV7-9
CASSLTTSFEQYF
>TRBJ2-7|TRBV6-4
CARGLAETYEQYF
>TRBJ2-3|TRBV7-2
CASSLSRDTQYF
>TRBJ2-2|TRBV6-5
CASTRQGDTGELFF
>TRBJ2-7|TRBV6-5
CASSSGSYEQYF
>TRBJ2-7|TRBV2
CASRLPGLAGEQYF
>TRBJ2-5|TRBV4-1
CASSQGDRAGPRETQYF
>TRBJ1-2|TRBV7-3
CASSLTGGKAYGYTF
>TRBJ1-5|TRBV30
CAWSPGLNQPQHF
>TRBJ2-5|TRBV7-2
CASSPDRGQETQYF
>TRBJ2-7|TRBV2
CASRMDSSGEQYF
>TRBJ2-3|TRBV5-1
CASSLGDRGQSDTQYF
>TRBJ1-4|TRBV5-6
CASSFGGTGGEKLFF
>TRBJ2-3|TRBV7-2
CASSFVRGTDTQYF
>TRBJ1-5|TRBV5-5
CASSLAEGTYQPQHF
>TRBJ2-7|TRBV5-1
CASSLPTYEQYF
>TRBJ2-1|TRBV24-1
CATSDSLTGFNEQFF
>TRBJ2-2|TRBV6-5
CASLSGPGELFF
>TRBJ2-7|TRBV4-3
CASKTSLSSYEQYF
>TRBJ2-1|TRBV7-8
CAIGGDYNEQFF
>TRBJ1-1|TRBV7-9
CASSGGRVYTEAFF
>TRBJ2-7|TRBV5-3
CARSDKPGQGLYEQYF
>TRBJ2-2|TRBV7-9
CASSRPGTGNVDTGELFF